This T cell receptor (beta chain) originates from a study of pediatric ulcerative colitis (dated by TCRdb to between 2017 and 2020). For the wider study: Among the ulcerative colitis patients, about seven had pancolitis and two had left-sided colitis, and histology in every patient was consistent with ulcerative colitis. The Pediatric Ulcerative Colitis Activity Index classified two patients as having mild disease, several as having moderate disease and three as having acute severe colitis. From nine newly diagnosed, treatment-naive pediatric ulcerative colitis patients and a few non-IBD control children, paired blood and rectal samples were collected. Broader findings and caveats from the paper: The healthy control group was small, with only a few individuals. Autologous blood-rectal clonal overlap was significantly higher in ulcerative colitis patients than in controls, suggesting increased T cell trafficking to inflamed tissue. A couple of rectal CDR3 clonotypes were detected in all ulcerative colitis patients and were not detected in any of the controls. For technical reasons, blood samples from two patients gave substantially fewer templates, and these samples were excluded from the blood-rectal overlap analysis. Features of the rectal repertoire distinguished controls, mild-moderate colitis patients and acute severe colitis patients, and in acute severe colitis, rectal diversity was reduced because of clonal expansions. Repertoires were derived from total lymphocyte DNA, so rare subsets such as regulatory T cells may have patterns not reflected.

Including cysteine and phenylalanine, the CDR3 has 15 amino acids. Just the 45-base CDR3 DNA is kept, in frame starting at base 1. CDR1 LNHDA and CDR2 SQIVND were looked up in the germline V gene (reference sequence). Trimming costs V 6 bases and J 15 bases, and their ends lie 27 bases apart. Ulcerative colitis patients had received no immunosuppressive medication before the diagnostic colonoscopy. A blood sample was drawn at the time of the colonoscopy. The Wizard kit (Promega) was used to extract genomic DNA from the blood and intestinal samples. Through the immunoSEQ TRB Survey service, multiplex V and J primers were used to amplify rearranged CDR3 beta regions from genomic DNA. To keep sequencing depth equal across samples, survey-level depth of up to 500,000 reads per sample was applied. The libraries were purified, combined into pools and sequenced with Illumina technology. The original pipeline was this. immunoSEQ online tools were used for productive clonality, sample overlap, pairwise scatters, CDR3 beta length, V/D/J gene usage and productiveness. Calculated diversity was defined as the number of unique rearrangements divided by total templates, multiplied by 100, and Shannon and Simpson indices were computed as well. Principal component analysis used the R prcomp function and ggbiplot package on Z-score normalized data. Morisita's index was used to measure clonal overlap between blood and rectum within each subject. The source is immuneACCESS, and TCRdb retained only in-frame sequences with V and J called. Part of the clones is not carried over; for the studies checked, unresolved V genes explain less than half of this, and the remainder is unexplained. V, J and clone size are those of that table, while D and trimming were read from the DNA. For this sample the table gives 64,000 or so clones, of which 70% to 85% were detected only once. The ten largest clones take up around 5.3% of the sample.

About this clone: No antigen is known for it. There are no base qualities to consult, and no much larger clone falls within one base.

Sequences were obtained from blood. The sequence came from a boy younger than 18 with moderate ulcerative colitis. The chain employs TRBV19 and TRBJ2-1, and perhaps TRBD1 as D gene, on 5 matching bases. The sequenced DNA is TGTGCCAGTAGGGGTGGAAAACAAACTGACAGTTATCGGTTCTTC. Protein translation: CASRGGKQTDSYRFF.